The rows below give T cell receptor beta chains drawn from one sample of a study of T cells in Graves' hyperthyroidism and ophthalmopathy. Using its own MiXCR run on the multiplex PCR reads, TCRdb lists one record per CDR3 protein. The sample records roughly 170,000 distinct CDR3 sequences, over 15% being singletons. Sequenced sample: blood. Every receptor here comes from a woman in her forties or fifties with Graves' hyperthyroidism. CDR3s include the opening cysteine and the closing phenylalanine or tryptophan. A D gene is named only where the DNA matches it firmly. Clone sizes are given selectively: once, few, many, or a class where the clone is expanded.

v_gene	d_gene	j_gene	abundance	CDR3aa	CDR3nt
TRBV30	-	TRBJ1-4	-	CASRRAEAPNEKLFF	TGTGCCTCCCGCCGTGCTGAGGCGCCTAATGAAAAACTGTTTTTT
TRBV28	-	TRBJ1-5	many	CASSLSQNSLNQPQHF	TGTGCCAGCAGTTTATCCCAGAACTCTTTGAATCAGCCCCAGCATTTT
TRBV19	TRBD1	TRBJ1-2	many	CAIKRTRGSLSYTF	TGTGCCATCAAACGGACCAGGGGGTCTCTGAGCTACACCTTC
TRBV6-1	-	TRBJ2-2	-	CAGGAVGTGELFF	TGTGCCGGAGGGGCCGTGGGCACCGGGGAGCTGTTTTTT
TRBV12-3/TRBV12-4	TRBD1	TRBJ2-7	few	CASREAGTGVYEQYF	TGTGCCAGCAGGGAGGCTGGGACAGGGGTCTACGAGCAGTACTTC
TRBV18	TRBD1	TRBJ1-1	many	CASSDRVMWGTEAFF	TGTGCCAGCTCGGACAGGGTTATGTGGGGCACTGAAGCTTTCTTT
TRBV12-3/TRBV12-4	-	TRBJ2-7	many	CASRTGATYEQYF	TGTGCCAGCCGTACTGGGGCCACCTACGAGCAGTACTTC
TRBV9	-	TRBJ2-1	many	CASSAEGNLNNEQFF	TGTGCCAGCAGCGCGGAGGGGAATCTCAACAATGAGCAGTTCTTC
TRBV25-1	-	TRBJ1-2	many	CASSDHGYTF	TGTGCCAGCAGCGACCATGGCTACACCTTC
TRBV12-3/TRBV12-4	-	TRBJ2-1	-	CASRPGGFYNEQFF	TGTGCCAGCAGACCTGGCGGGTTCTACAATGAGCAGTTCTTC
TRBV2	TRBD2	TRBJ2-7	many	CASSELAGTYEQYF	TGTGCCAGCAGTGAACTAGCGGGGACCTACGAGCAGTACTTC
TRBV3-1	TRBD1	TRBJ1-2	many	CASSQEGTGGLRGYTF	TGTGCCAGCAGCCAAGAGGGGACAGGGGGATTACGGGGCTACACCTTC
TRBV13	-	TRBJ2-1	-	CASSPFTRTASYNEQFF	TGTGCCAGCAGCCCATTCACCCGGACAGCCTCCTACAATGAGCAGTTCTTC
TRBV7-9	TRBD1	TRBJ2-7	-	CASSSTDRGVLYEQYF	TGTGCCAGCAGCTCAACCGACAGGGGTGTTTTGTACGAGCAGTACTTC
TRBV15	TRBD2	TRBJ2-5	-	CATSRDTLAGGYQETQYF	TGTGCCACCAGCAGAGATACTCTAGCGGGGGGGTACCAAGAGACCCAGTACTTC
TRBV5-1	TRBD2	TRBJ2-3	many	CASSLMAAGGLSDTQYF	TGCGCCAGCAGCTTGATGGCGGCGGGGGGGCTATCAGATACGCAGTATTTT
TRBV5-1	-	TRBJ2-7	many	CASAQTTLASQYF	TGCGCCAGCGCCCAAACAACACTAGCTTCGCAGTACTTC
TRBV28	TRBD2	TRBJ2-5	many	CASSSGAGGRETQYF	TGTGCCAGCAGTTCGGGGGCGGGGGGTCGAGAGACCCAGTACTTC
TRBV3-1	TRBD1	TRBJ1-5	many	CASSDRGHQPQHF	TGTGCCAGCAGCGACAGGGGGCACCAGCCCCAGCATTTT
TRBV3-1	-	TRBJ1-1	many	CASSQKLVNTEAFF	TGTGCCAGCAGCCAAAAACTAGTGAACACTGAAGCTTTCTTT
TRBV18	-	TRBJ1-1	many	CASSPPSAANTEAFF	TGTGCCAGCTCACCACCGAGTGCAGCCAACACTGAAGCTTTCTTT
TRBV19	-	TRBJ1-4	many	CASSIELQGFGEKLFF	TGTGCCAGTAGTATTGAGTTGCAGGGTTTTGGTGAAAAACTGTTTTTT
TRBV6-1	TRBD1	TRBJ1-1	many	CASSRQGLREAFF	TGTGCCAGCAGCCGACAGGGGTTGCGGGAAGCTTTCTTT
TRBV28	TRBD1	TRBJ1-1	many	CASKGGWGQLNTEAFF	TGTGCCAGCAAGGGGGGTTGGGGACAGCTGAACACTGAAGCTTTCTTT
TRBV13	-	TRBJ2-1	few	CASSLARGASSYNEQFF	TGTGCCAGCAGCTTAGCGAGGGGGGCAAGCTCCTACAATGAGCAGTTCTTC
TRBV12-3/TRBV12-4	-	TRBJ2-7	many	CASRSGISTYEQYF	TGTGCCAGCAGATCAGGGATCTCTACCTACGAGCAGTACTTC
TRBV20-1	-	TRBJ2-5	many	CSAREGTQETQYF	TGCAGTGCTAGAGAGGGGACCCAAGAGACCCAGTACTTC
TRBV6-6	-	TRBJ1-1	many	CASSYSRGGGAEAFF	TGTGCCAGCAGTTACTCGCGGGGAGGGGGGGCTGAAGCTTTCTTT
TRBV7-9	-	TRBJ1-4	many	CASSSLNGKLFF	TGTGCCAGCAGCTCACTAAATGGAAAACTGTTTTTT
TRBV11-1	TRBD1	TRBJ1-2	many	CASTKDRAYGYTF	TGTGCCAGCACTAAGGACAGGGCCTATGGCTACACCTTC
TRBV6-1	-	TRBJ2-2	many	CASSLLGSGLGNTGELFF	TGTGCCAGCAGTTTACTAGGCTCGGGCCTCGGCAACACCGGGGAGCTGTTTTTT
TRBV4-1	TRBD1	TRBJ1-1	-	CASSHKEGAAFF	TGCGCCAGCAGCCACAAAGAGGGGGCAGCTTTCTTT
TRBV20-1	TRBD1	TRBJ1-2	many	CSAHDGTANYGYTF	TGCAGTGCCCACGACGGGACAGCTAACTATGGCTACACCTTC
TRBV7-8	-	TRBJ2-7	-	CASSLAVSRQKTAYEQYF	TGTGCCAGCAGCTTAGCGGTCAGCAGACAGAAAACCGCCTACGAGCAGTACTTC
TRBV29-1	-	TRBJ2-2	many	CSVEMGNTGELFF	TGCAGCGTTGAAATGGGGAACACCGGGGAGCTGTTTTTT